These 9 T cell receptor beta chains came from one sample sequenced in a study of CD8+ T cells in alopecia areata. RNA, once extracted, was reverse transcribed into cDNA for use as the sequencing template. Profiling relied on immunoSEQ multiplex PCR, and the TCRdb table lists in-frame clones only, not all of them. The sample includes approximately 29,000 clones, 60% to 85% of them seen just once. Input material: NKG2D-low CD8+ T cells sorted from blood. Receptors originate from a human donor with alopecia areata.

The gene calls are TRBV27 and TRBJ1-2; TRBD1 aligns across 7 bases. CDR1 is MNHEY and CDR2 is SMNVEV in the germline V gene (reference sequence). Trimming removed 4 bases from V and 4 bases from J; junction bases left unmatched: 6. The CDR3 totals 14 residues. The CDR3 DNA sequence: TGTGCCAGCAGTTCGACAGGGCGGACCTATGGCTACACCTTC. Its translation: CASSSTGRTYGYTF.

The chain has TRBV4-2 and TRBJ2-1; 7 bases fit TRBD1. V was pared by 4 bases and J by 8 bases, with 11 bases of the junction left unmatched. The CDR3 covers 15 residues. Germline V gene lookup returns CDR1 LGHNA and CDR2 YNFKEQ. CDR3 nucleotides: TGTGCCAGCAGCCTTCGAAGAGGGGGCGCGCATGAGCAGTTCTTC. Protein sequence: CASSLRRGGAHEQFF.

The V gene is TRBV11-2, the J gene TRBJ2-5; 10 bases are shared with TRBD2. The CDR3 spans 15 residues. Germline V CDR1 and CDR2: SGHAT, FQNNGV. V lost 4 bases and J lost 2; bases outside the gene matches: 4. This CDR3 is CASSSLSGGQETQYF. The CDR3 DNA reads as TGTGCCAGCAGCTCCCTTAGCGGGGGGCAAGAGACCCAGTACTTC.

The chain recombines TRBV6-1 with TRBJ2-7; D not certain. V lost 3 bases to trimming and J lost 0 bases, with 6 bases between them. The CDR3 length is 13 residues. Germline lookup yields CDR1 MNHNS and CDR2 SASEGT. The CDR3 region is CASSDQYSYEQYF. CDR3 in DNA: TGTGCCAGCAGTGACCAGTACTCCTACGAGCAGTACTTC.

The chain recombines TRBV15 with TRBJ2-7; 10 bases map to TRBD1. Germline V CDR1 and CDR2: LNHNV, YYDKDF (reference sequence). The CDR3 is 13 amino acids. V lost 6 bases to trimming and J lost 6 bases; unmatched junction nucleotides: 5. CDR3: CATRGQGTGEQYF. Written as DNA, the CDR3 is TGTGCCACCAGGGGACAGGGGACCGGCGAGCAGTACTTC.

The genes are TRBV27 and TRBJ2-3; TRBD1 or TRBD2 may be the D gene (5 bases each). The CDR3 has 13 residues. V shed 5 bases and J shed 6 bases, with 12 bases lying between them. The germline V gene has CDR1 MNHEY and CDR2 SMNVEV (reference sequence). In DNA form, the CDR3 reads TGTGCCAGCAGTCTTCGATGGGGGGATACGCAGTATTTT. This translates into CASSLRWGDTQYF.

The J gene is TRBJ2-7, the V gene TRBV7-8; 11 bases agree with TRBD1. Germline CDR1 reads SGHVS; CDR2 reads FQNEAQ. CDR3 size: 15 residues. With 5 bases clipped from V and 3 bases from J, the junction kept 6 bases outside the gene matches. The CDR3 nucleotides read TGTGCCAGCAGCGCTGGGACAGGGGGATACTACGAGCAGTACTTC. It specifies CASSAGTGGYYEQYF.

This clone appeared a few times. This chain connects TRBV15 to TRBJ2-6, with D unclear. V was pared by 0 bases and J by 4 bases, with 13 bases between. The CDR3 is made up of 17 amino acids. Germline assignment: CDR1 LNHNV and CDR2 YYDKDF (reference sequence). The CDR3 loop is CATSRDERDFGANVLTF. CDR3 coding DNA: TGTGCCACCAGCAGAGATGAACGAGACTTCGGGGCCAACGTCCTGACTTTC.

V usage is TRBV2 and J usage is TRBJ2-3; D unclear. The CDR3 loop spans 10 amino acids. Germline CDR1 and CDR2: SNHLY and FYNNEI. The ends were cut back, 8 bases at V and 7 bases at J, with 7 bases in the middle. This CDR3 reads CASLENTQYF. CDR3 DNA: TGTGCCAGCCTTGAGAATACGCAGTATTTT. Full variable domain (rest looked up from reference TRBV2 and TRBJ2-3): EPEVTQTPSHQVTQMGQEVILRCVPISNHLYFYWYRQILGQKVEFLVSFYNNEISEKSEIFDDQFSVERPDGSNFTLKIRSTKLEDSAMYFCASLENTQYFGPGTRLTVL.